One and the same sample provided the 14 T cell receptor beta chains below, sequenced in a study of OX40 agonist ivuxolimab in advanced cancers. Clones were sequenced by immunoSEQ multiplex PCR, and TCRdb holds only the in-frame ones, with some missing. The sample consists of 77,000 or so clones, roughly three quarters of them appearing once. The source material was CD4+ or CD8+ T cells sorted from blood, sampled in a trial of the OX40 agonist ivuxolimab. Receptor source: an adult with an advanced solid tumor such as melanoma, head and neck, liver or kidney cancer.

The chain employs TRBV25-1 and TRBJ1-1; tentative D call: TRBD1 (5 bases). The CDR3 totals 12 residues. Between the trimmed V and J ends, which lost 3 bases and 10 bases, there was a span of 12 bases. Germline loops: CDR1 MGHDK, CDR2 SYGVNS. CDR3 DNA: TGTGCCAGCAGTGACGGGACGCGGCGAGCTTTCTTT. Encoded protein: CASSDGTRRAFF.

The CDR3 loop reads CASSPPGGARTTDTQYF. CDR3 nucleotide sequence: TGTGCCAGCTCACCACCCGGCGGGGCACGTACCACAGATACGCAGTATTTT. The V and J genes are TRBV18 and TRBJ2-3; a weak D match, TRBD2 (6 bases). CDR1 and CDR2 (germline): KGHSH, LQKENI. V gave up 0 bases and J gave up 2 bases, with 15 bases separating them. This CDR3 is 17 amino acids long.

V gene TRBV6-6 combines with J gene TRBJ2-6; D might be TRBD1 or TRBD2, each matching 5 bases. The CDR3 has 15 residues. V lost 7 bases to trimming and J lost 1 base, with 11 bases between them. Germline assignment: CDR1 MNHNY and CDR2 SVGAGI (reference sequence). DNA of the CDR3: TGTGCCAGCATCAACGAGGGGTCTGGGGCCAACGTCCTGACTTTC. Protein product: CASINEGSGANVLTF.

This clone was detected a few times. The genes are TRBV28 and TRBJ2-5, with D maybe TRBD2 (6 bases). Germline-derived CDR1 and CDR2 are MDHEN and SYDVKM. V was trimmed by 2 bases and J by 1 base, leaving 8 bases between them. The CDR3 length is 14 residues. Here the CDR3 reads CASSLGGSQETQYF. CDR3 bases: TGTGCCAGCAGTTTAGGAGGGAGCCAAGAGACCCAGTACTTC.

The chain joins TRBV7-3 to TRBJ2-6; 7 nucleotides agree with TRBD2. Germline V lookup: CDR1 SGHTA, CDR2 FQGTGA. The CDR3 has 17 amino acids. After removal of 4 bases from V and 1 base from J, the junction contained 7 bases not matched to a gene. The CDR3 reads CASSSLPRESGANVLTF. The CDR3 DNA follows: TGTGCCAGCAGCTCTCTCCCGCGGGAGTCTGGGGCCAACGTCCTGACTTTC. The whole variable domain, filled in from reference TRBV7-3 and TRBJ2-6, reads GAGVSQTPSNKVTEKGKYVELRCDPISGHTALYWYRQSLGQGPEFLIYFQGTGAADDSGLPNDRFFAVRPEGSVSTLKIQRTERGDSAVYLCASSSLPRESGANVLTFGAGSRLTVL.

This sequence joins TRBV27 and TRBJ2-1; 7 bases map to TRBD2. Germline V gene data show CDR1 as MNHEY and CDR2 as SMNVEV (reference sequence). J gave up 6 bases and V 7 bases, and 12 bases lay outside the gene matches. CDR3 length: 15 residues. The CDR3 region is CASNRAGRNGNEQFF. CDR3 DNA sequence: TGTGCCAGCAATCGAGCGGGGAGAAACGGCAATGAGCAGTTCTTC.

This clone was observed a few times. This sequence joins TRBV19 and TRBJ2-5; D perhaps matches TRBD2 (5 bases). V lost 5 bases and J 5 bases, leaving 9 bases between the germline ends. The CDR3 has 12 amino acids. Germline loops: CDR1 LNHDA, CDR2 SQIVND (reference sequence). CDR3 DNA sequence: TGTGCCAGTAGTCAAACGGGGGAGACCCAGTACTTC. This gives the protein CASSQTGETQYF. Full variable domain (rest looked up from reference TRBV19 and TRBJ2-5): DGGITQSPKYLFRKEGQNVTLSCEQNLNHDAMYWYRQDPGQGLRLIYYSQIVNDFQKGDIAEGYSVSREKKESFPLTVTSAQKNPTAFYLCASSQTGETQYFGPGTRLLVL.

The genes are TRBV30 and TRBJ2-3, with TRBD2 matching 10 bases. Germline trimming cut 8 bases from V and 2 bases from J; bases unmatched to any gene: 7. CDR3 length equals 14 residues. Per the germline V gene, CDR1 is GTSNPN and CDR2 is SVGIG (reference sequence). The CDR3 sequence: CARRLAGDTDTQYF. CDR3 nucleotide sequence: TGTGCCCGGCGGCTAGCGGGGGACACAGATACGCAGTATTTT.

The CDR3 DNA follows: TGTGCCAGCAGCTCGACATTCGGGGAGCAGTTCTTC. Its translation is CASSSTFGEQFF. The genes are TRBV5-4 and TRBJ2-1, with D hard to call. This CDR3 has 12 residues. Trimming left V 3 bases short and J 10 bases short, with 11 bases between. Per the germline V gene, CDR1 is SGHNT and CDR2 is YYREEE (reference sequence).

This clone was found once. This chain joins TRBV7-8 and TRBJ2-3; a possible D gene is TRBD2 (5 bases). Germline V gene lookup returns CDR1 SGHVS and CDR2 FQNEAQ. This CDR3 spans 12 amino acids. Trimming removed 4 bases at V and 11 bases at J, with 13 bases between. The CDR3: CASSYLAGMQYF. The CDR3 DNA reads TGTGCCAGCAGCTATCTAGCAGGCATGCAGTATTTT.

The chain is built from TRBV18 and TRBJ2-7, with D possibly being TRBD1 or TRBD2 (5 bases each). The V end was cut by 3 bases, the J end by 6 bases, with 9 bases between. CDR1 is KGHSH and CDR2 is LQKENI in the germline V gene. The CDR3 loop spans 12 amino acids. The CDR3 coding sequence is TGTGCCAGCTCACCCGGTGGGGGCGAGCAGTACTTC. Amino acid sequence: CASSPGGGEQYF.

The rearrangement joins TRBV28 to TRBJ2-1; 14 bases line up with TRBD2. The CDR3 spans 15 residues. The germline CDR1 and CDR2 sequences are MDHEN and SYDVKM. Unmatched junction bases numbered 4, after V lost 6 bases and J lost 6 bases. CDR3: CASRTGTSGSNEQFF. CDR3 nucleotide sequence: TGTGCCAGCAGAACCGGGACTAGCGGGAGCAATGAGCAGTTCTTC.

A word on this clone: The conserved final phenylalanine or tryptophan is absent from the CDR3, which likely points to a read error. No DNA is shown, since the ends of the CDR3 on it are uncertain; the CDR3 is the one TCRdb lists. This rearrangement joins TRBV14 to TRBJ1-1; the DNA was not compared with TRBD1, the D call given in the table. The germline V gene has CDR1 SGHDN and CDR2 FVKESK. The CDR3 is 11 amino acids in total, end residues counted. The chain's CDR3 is CASSPYHRGAL.

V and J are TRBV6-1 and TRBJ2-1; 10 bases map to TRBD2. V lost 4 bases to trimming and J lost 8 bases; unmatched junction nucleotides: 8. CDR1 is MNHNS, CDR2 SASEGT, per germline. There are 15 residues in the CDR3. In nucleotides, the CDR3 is TGTGCCAGCAGTGGCAAGCGGGGGGGCCTAGATGAGCAGTTCTTC. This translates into CASSGKRGGLDEQFF.